The T cell receptor beta chain described here comes from a study of CD8 T cells in Susac syndrome. Broader study findings: It was acknowledged in the study that its TCR sequencing and HLA analysis involved a relatively small number of individuals.

Random hexamers primed reverse transcription of about 0.5 to 1 ug RNA. Multiplex immunoSEQ PCR targeted 54 Vbeta and 13 Jbeta TCR beta segments. TCRdb passed the immunoSEQ multiplex PCR reads through MiXCR, listing each CDR3 protein once. Altogether approximately 230,000 distinct CDR3 sequences are present, about 94% being singletons, with the ten largest covering 0.065% to 0.08%. The CDR3 covers 14 residues. CDR1 LNHNV and CDR2 YYDKDF come from the germline V gene (reference sequence). V gave up 3 bases and J gave up 5 bases; unmatched junction bases: 3. Negative isolation yielded CD4+ and CD8+ T cells, and FACS enriched TEMRA cells. Worth noting for this clonotype: Its antigen is unidentified.

The chain joins TRBV15 to TRBJ2-1; 8 positions agree with TRBD2. Sequences were obtained from CD4+ T cells from PBMCs. The TCR originated in a human donor with multiple sclerosis. CDR3 amino acids: CATSSGGGHNEQFF. The CDR3 nucleotides read TGTGCCACCAGCAGTGGCGGGGGGCACAATGAGCAGTTCTTC.